This T cell receptor (beta chain) was captured in a study of shared clonotypes between healthy human individuals. Spread over ten immunoSEQ deep assay plates, unsorted PBMC DNA underwent sequencing. The repertoire was sequenced with immunoSEQ multiplex PCR; TCRdb's copy has only in-frame clones and lacks some. Counted here are about 460,000 clones, over 60% occurring once; the ten biggest clones make up 12%. The CDR3 loop spans 13 amino acids. V lost 3 bases, J lost 2 bases, and 7 bases lay in between. Per the germline V gene, CDR1 is MDHEN and CDR2 is SYDVKM. Sequencing was done on a sample of PBMCs. The sequence was collected from a woman between 40 and 50 years old in good health. Some clones in this sample may be carry-over from other donors' samples. The chain carries TRBV28 and TRBJ2-5; D uncertain. The CDR3 DNA is TGTGCCAGCAGTTTGGCAGTTCAAGAGACCCAGTACTTC. This encodes CASSLAVQETQYF.